This T cell receptor beta chain was found in a study of ipilimumab plus nivolumab after autologous stem cell transplantation (dated by TCRdb to 2020 to 2022). Describing the broader study: A median of about 5 ipilimumab doses and roughly eight nivolumab doses was received by trial patients. Both primary refractory and relapsed disease were represented in the DLBCL cohort, where 18-month progression-free survival was 85.7% and 28.6%, respectively. The intent-to-treat population of the trial was made up of 35 to 45 patients. Patients in the trial were undergoing autologous transplant and had high-risk diffuse large B cell lymphoma, mature T cell lymphoma, or multiple myeloma. The investigation overall reported the following: The authors concluded that, as post-transplant consolidation, combined checkpoint inhibition appeared tolerable. According to the authors, a biologic rationale for studying the approach further came from T cell receptor repertoire, regulatory T cell phenotype and gut microbiota profiles.

Library construction relied on the immunoSEQ multiplex PCR assay. TCRdb carries this immuneACCESS record with in-frame sequences only. Its versions omit some clonotypes, under half of them owing to an unresolved V gene in the studies checked, with the rest unexplained. In this sample the table shows about 83,000 clones, over 80% of which occur a single time. The ten biggest clones cover around 2% of the sample. The CDR3 runs 16 residues from the cysteine to the phenylalanine. CDR3 DNA only is kept here, 48 bases in frame from base 1. Trimming takes 6 bases from V and 5 bases from J, and the germline ends sit 17 bases apart. CDR1 and CDR2 are read off the germline V gene as MDHEN and SYDVKM. Checkpoint therapy began 14 to 28 days after autologous transplant, with ipilimumab given at 1 mg/kg intravenously on day 1 of selected weeks. Nivolumab was administered at 3 mg/kg intravenously on day 1 of weeks 1, 4, 7, 10, and every two weeks through week 26. This was a Phase Ib clinical trial that tested ipilimumab plus nivolumab, given as combined checkpoint inhibition, for consolidation following autologous stem cell transplantation.

About this clone itself: Its antigen remains unidentified. No quality values exist for individual bases; no much larger clone is one base distant.

The specimen comprised PBMCs, sampled in a trial of ipilimumab plus nivolumab as post-transplant consolidation. The source of this sequence is a male donor with diffuse large B-cell lymphoma. The V gene is TRBV28 and the J gene is TRBJ1-6, with no confident D gene call. The DNA sequence is TGTGCCAGCAGATTGAGATCCGGAACGAATAATTCACCCCTCCACTTT. It codes for CASRLRSGTNNSPLHF.